Below, 10 T cell receptor beta chains from the same sample are listed, as sequenced in a study of technical replicates of blood from a few donors. Some clones are missing from TCRdb's copy, which holds only in-frame ones; the method was immunoSEQ multiplex PCR. The data contain approximately 44,000 clones, 95% to 97% of them singletons. The sequenced sample was T cells isolated from PBMCs. These receptors all stem from a human donor in good health.

V and J are TRBV6-5 and TRBJ2-7; weak D call: TRBD1 (6 bases). Looked up from germline, CDR1 is MNHEY and CDR2 is SVGAGI. Trimming stripped 0 bases from V and 4 bases from J, with 13 bases between. The CDR3 is 15 residues long. CDR3 sequence reads: CASSYSPGTFYEQYF. The CDR3 nucleotides read TGTGCCAGCAGTTACTCCCCGGGGACATTTTACGAGCAGTACTTC.

The chain recombines TRBV6-5 with TRBJ2-5, with 13 bases identical to TRBD2. The length of the CDR3 is 15 residues. Germline V gene sequence: CDR1 MNHEY, CDR2 SVGAGI. J was trimmed by 5 bases and V by 7 bases; bases with no gene match: 7. CDR3 residues: CASTRTSGRLETQYF. The DNA of the CDR3 is TGTGCCAGCACAAGGACTAGCGGGAGATTGGAGACCCAGTACTTC.

The rearrangement joins TRBV28 to TRBJ1-5; TRBD1 matches at 9 bases. The CDR3 covers 16 residues. CDR1 is MDHEN and CDR2 is SYDVKM in the germline V gene. J was trimmed by 6 bases and V by 6 bases; bases with no gene match: 12. In DNA, the CDR3 is TGTGCCAGCAGACTCAACTCTAACAGGGGGCCTCAGCCCCAGCATTTT. It translates to CASRLNSNRGPQPQHF.

The chain combines TRBV19 with TRBJ1-4; D perhaps matches TRBD1 (6 bases). The germline CDR1 and CDR2 sequences are LNHDA and SQIVND (reference sequence). V was cut by 2 bases and J by 7 bases, with 11 bases left in between. The CDR3 is 14 amino acids. CDR3 region: CASSIRGSREKLFF. The DNA of the CDR3 is TGTGCCAGTAGTATAAGGGGGTCTCGTGAAAAACTGTTTTTT.

The chain carries TRBV6-1 and TRBJ1-5, with TRBD1 as a possible D gene (6 bases). The CDR3 is 15 amino acids. Germline V gene lookup returns CDR1 MNHNS and CDR2 SASEGT. V shed 8 bases and J shed 0 bases, with 14 bases lying between them. The CDR3 DNA reads TGTGCCAGCCGATCTTACAGGGATAGCAATCAGCCCCAGCATTTT. Its translation is CASRSYRDSNQPQHF.

The chain carries TRBV30 and TRBJ2-1, with D maybe TRBD2 (5 bases). In germline, CDR1 is GTSNPN, CDR2 SVGIG (reference sequence). The CDR3 has 13 residues. V lost 2 bases, J lost 8 bases, and 13 bases lay in between. The CDR3 loop reads CAWSRNSGDEQFF. DNA for the CDR3: TGTGCCTGGAGTCGGAACAGCGGCGATGAGCAGTTCTTC.

The CDR3 sequence is CASKGQGSRETEAFF. The CDR3 DNA reads as TGTGCCAGCAAGGGGCAGGGCAGTCGTGAGACTGAAGCTTTCTTT. J is TRBJ1-1 and V is TRBV2; a weak D match, TRBD1 (5 bases). Trimming stripped 7 bases from V and 5 bases from J, with 20 bases between. Germline V gene sequence: CDR1 SNHLY, CDR2 FYNNEI. CDR3 length equals 15 residues.

The chain joins TRBV28 to TRBJ2-7; D gene unclear. V dropped 3 bases and J dropped 3 bases, with 12 bases sitting between them. This CDR3 is 14 amino acids long. CDR1 MDHEN and CDR2 SYDVKM come from the germline V gene. CDR3 bases: TGTGCCAGCAGTTTTCTATCGAAAGTCTACGAGCAGTACTTC. It translates to CASSFLSKVYEQYF.

The chain employs TRBV5-1 and TRBJ2-3; 7 bases are shared with TRBD2. Germline CDR1 SGHRS, CDR2 YFSETQ. The CDR3 totals 15 residues. V lost 2 bases and J lost 3; bases outside the gene matches: 6. This CDR3 is CASSFWAGETDTQYF. DNA of the CDR3: TGCGCCAGCAGCTTCTGGGCGGGAGAAACAGATACGCAGTATTTT.

DNA of the CDR3: TGCGCCAGCAGTGAGACAGATGCTAACTATGGCTACACCTTC. Amino acid sequence: CASSETDANYGYTF. The rearrangement links TRBV10-2 to TRBJ1-2; D gene ambiguous. Germline V CDR1 and CDR2: WSHSY, SAAADI. With 2 bases removed from V and 0 bases from J, the gap between germline ends came to 7 bases. This CDR3 region has 14 residues.